This T cell receptor (beta chain) originates from a study of lymphopenia after photon versus proton radiotherapy. Per germline, CDR1 SGHDT and CDR2 YYEEEE. The trim removed 3 bases at V and 7 bases at J, leaving 9 bases unmatched. The CDR3 has 15 residues. TCRdb keeps only in-frame clones here, not all; method: immunoSEQ multiplex PCR. The table lists 150,000 to 200,000 clones, roughly nine tenths of them singletons, with approximately 4.8% in the top ten. This clone was picked up a small number of times. The source was peripheral blood, collected from a patient treated with photon-based radiotherapy. The chain recombines TRBV5-6 with TRBJ2-1; 8 bases match TRBD2. The sequence derives from a man aged 45-60 years with gastric cancer. CDR3 sequence (DNA): TGTGCCAGCAGCTCTACCGGGACTAGTAGAAATGAGCAGTTCTTC. Translation gives CASSSTGTSRNEQFF.